A single sample gave rise to the 18 T cell receptor beta chains below, sequenced in a study of cytomegalovirus exposure and HLA in healthy donors (dated by TCRdb to between 2016 and 2019). The library was built by means of the immunoSEQ multiplex PCR assay. A mixture of 60 forward primers for TCR Vbeta segments and 13 reverse primers for TCR Jbeta segments was used in the multiplex PCR. This is the immuneACCESS table as TCRdb keeps it, with only in-frame sequences that have V and J called. A part of the clones is gone; compared with another copy, unresolved V genes explain less than half, and the rest is unexplained. The sample includes 150,000 to 200,000 clones, with over 75% observed a single time. About 1.7% of the sample comes from the top ten. Input material: PBMCs. The receptors here all came from a man younger than 35 in good health and CMV-seronegative.

The V and J genes are TRBV5-1 and TRBJ2-2; no clear D. The CDR3 runs 16 residues. Trimming removed 0 bases from V and 3 bases from J, with 12 bases in between. CDR1 and CDR2 (germline): SGHRS, YFSETQ. The CDR3 nucleotides are TGCGCCAGCAGCTTGGCCCGCGGTTTCGACACCGGGGAGCTGTTTTTT. Translating it yields CASSLARGFDTGELFF.

The CDR3 coding sequence is TGTGCCAGTACCCCCACCGGGGGGGGTTGGGTCCCCTACGAGCAGTACTTC. Translation: CASTPTGGGWVPYEQYF. This chain uses TRBV19 with TRBJ2-5, with 8 bases that match TRBD2. The assigned J gene may be wrong: the sequence end matches TRBJ2-7 better. From germline, CDR1 is LNHDA and CDR2 SQIVND (reference sequence). The CDR3 has 17 residues.

The CDR3 region is CASSRGQGIGEKLFF. The CDR3 nucleotides read TGTGCCAGCAGCCGTGGACAGGGGATCGGTGAAAAACTGTTTTTT. The chain couples TRBV5-5 to TRBJ1-4, with 9 bases aligning to TRBD1. V gave up 4 bases and J gave up 7 bases; unmatched junction bases: 8. From germline, CDR1 is SGHKS and CDR2 YYEKEE (reference sequence). This CDR3 has 15 residues.

The table lists this clone with a count of one. The chain couples TRBV19 to TRBJ1-5; 9 bases match TRBD1. The V and J ends lost 6 bases and 7 bases, in that order; junction bases with no gene match: 13. Germline V gene lookup returns CDR1 LNHDA and CDR2 SQIVND (reference sequence). This CDR3 has 16 amino acids. The DNA for the CDR3 is TGTGCCAGTAGAAAACCGGGACAGGGCCTCGAGCAGCCCCAGCATTTT. Amino acid sequence: CASRKPGQGLEQPQHF.

This sequence joins TRBV6-4 and TRBJ2-1; 12 bases fit TRBD2. Germline values: CDR1 MRHNA, CDR2 SNTAGT. The V segment lost 2 bases and the J segment 7 bases; nucleotides outside the gene matches: 0. This CDR3 has 14 amino acids. CDR3 in amino acids: CASSDLAGGNEQFF. Written as DNA, the CDR3 is TGTGCCAGCAGTGACCTAGCGGGGGGGAATGAGCAGTTCTTC.

The CDR3 DNA reads TGCAGCGTTACCAGCTACAATGAGCAGTTCTTC. Amino acids: CSVTSYNEQFF. The chain recombines TRBV29-1 with TRBJ2-1; D uncertain. Trimming took off 5 bases at V and 3 bases at J, with 5 bases between the two ends. Germline assignment: CDR1 SQVTM and CDR2 ANQGSEA. CDR3 length: 11 residues.

V gene TRBV18 combines with J gene TRBJ2-7, with a possible D match to TRBD2 (5 bases). The CDR3 has 16 amino acids. Germline V gene sequence: CDR1 KGHSH, CDR2 LQKENI. V was trimmed by 3 bases and J by 2 bases, leaving 17 bases between them. CDR3 coding DNA: TGTGCCAGCTCACCGACCCCCAAAAGCGGAACCTACGAGCAGTACTTC. Translating it yields CASSPTPKSGTYEQYF.

The chain's CDR3 is CASRSSRDYNSPLHF. Here the CDR3 DNA reads TGTGCCAGCAGGTCCTCACGCGACTATAATTCACCCCTCCACTTT. The rearrangement uses TRBV11-2 and TRBJ1-6; the D is unclear. In germline, CDR1 is SGHAT, CDR2 FQNNGV. The CDR3 extends over 15 amino acids. V shed 6 bases and J shed 3 bases, with 12 bases lying between them.

The chain is built from TRBV19 and TRBJ1-4; no reliable D call. The CDR3 spans 14 residues. In germline, CDR1 is LNHDA, CDR2 SQIVND (reference sequence). V was pared by 6 bases and J by 4 bases, with 12 bases between. In nucleotides, the CDR3 is TGTGCCAGTAGGCGACTCGGGATTAATGAAAAACTGTTTTTT. Its protein product is CASRRLGINEKLFF.

The V call is TRBV11-2, the J call TRBJ2-1; the D gene is possibly TRBD2 (6 bases). The CDR3 runs 16 residues. V lost 4 bases to trimming and J lost 0 bases, with 13 bases between them. Germline CDR1 is SGHAT and CDR2 is FQNNGV. The CDR3 coding sequence is TGTGCCAGCAGCTCCCGCCGGGACTCCTCCTACAATGAGCAGTTCTTC. Residues: CASSSRRDSSYNEQFF.

The gene calls are TRBV11-2 and TRBJ2-7; 12 bases line up with TRBD1. The V segment lost 5 bases and the J segment 3 bases; nucleotides outside the gene matches: 5. Germline CDR1 is SGHAT and CDR2 is FQNNGV. The CDR3 contains 15 residues. CDR3 sequence: CASSPRDRGLYEQYF. CDR3 in DNA: TGTGCCAGCAGCCCCCGGGACAGGGGGCTCTACGAGCAGTACTTC.

The chain is built from TRBV19 and TRBJ2-1; D not resolved. The CDR3 length is 13 residues. Trimming took off 7 bases at V and 4 bases at J, with 11 bases between the two ends. Germline values: CDR1 LNHDA, CDR2 SQIVND (reference sequence). CDR3 DNA sequence: TGTGCCAGTACAGGCTCCCTGTACAATGAGCAGTTCTTC. It is translated as CASTGSLYNEQFF.

CDR3 loop: CASSLVAGSDTQYF. CDR3 DNA: TGTGCCAGCAGCTTAGTGGCAGGGTCCGATACGCAGTATTTT. The rearrangement links TRBV11-3 to TRBJ2-3, with a weak D call TRBD1 (5 bases). This CDR3 spans 14 amino acids. CDR1 is SGHNT and CDR2 is YENEEA in the germline V gene. Trimming shortened V by 1 base and J by 6 bases, and 11 bases separated the two germline ends.

The CDR3 DNA follows: TGTGCCAGCAGTTACAGTGGGCAGGCCTCCTACAATGAGCAGTTCTTC. Translating gives CASSYSGQASYNEQFF. V gene TRBV6-6 combines with J gene TRBJ2-1; D unresolved. V lost 2 bases, J lost 0 bases, and 11 bases lay in between. Per germline, CDR1 MNHNY and CDR2 SVGAGI (reference sequence). The CDR3 totals 16 residues.

The genes are TRBV4-3 and TRBJ2-3, with 7 bases fitting TRBD2. Germline V gene data show CDR1 as LGHNA and CDR2 as YSLEER. The CDR3 length is 13 residues. V trimming: 0 bases; J trimming: 11 bases; junction bases outside the gene matches: 5. The CDR3 here is CASSQDRTRVQYF. CDR3 nucleotide sequence: TGCGCCAGCAGCCAAGATAGGACTAGAGTGCAGTATTTT.

The chain recombines TRBV9 with TRBJ2-7; 7 nucleotides agree with TRBD2. The CDR3 has 15 residues. Germline-derived CDR1 and CDR2 are SGDLS and YYNGEE. Trimming cost V 3 bases and J 3 bases; bases outside gene matches: 9. Written as DNA, the CDR3 is TGTGCCAGCAGCGGTCCGGGAGCGGGAAACTACGAGCAGTACTTC. Residues: CASSGPGAGNYEQYF.

The chain combines TRBV9 with TRBJ2-7; TRBD1 is a possible D gene (5 bases). This CDR3 has 14 residues. Trimming removed 0 bases from V and 5 bases from J, with 12 bases in between. Per germline, CDR1 SGDLS and CDR2 YYNGEE. As DNA, the CDR3 is TGTGCCAGCAGCGTAGAAGGGGCTGAGGACGAGCAGTACTTC. Translated: CASSVEGAEDEQYF.

This chain joins TRBV11-2 and TRBJ2-7; D call uncertain. Germline V lookup: CDR1 SGHAT, CDR2 FQNNGV. The CDR3 runs to 17 residues. V was shortened by 0 bases and J by 2 bases, with 17 bases between the two germline ends. This CDR3 reads CASSLDSSTQRTYEQYF. The CDR3 DNA follows: TGTGCCAGCAGCTTAGATTCATCAACACAGAGAACCTACGAGCAGTACTTC.